This note documents a single T cell receptor beta chain sequence. CDR1 SEHNR and CDR2 FQNEAQ come from the germline V gene (reference sequence). This CDR3 contains 15 residues. V lost 6 bases and J lost 7, with 18 bases in between. In the original processing: Quantification of nucleated cells was approximated via reference gene primer amplification. The protocol was immunoSEQ multiplex PCR, while the TCRdb copy is restricted to in-frame clones and leaves out a portion. The DNA was the basis for D and trimming; V, J and clone size are from that table. Among about 120,000 clones listed, just over 90% were seen once. This entry is derived from a study of blood T cell repertoires in COVID-19. About the research overall: The samples span acute and convalescent COVID-19 from the United States, Italy and Spain. PBMCs, B-cell-depleted T cells, or T cells provided the cDNA or gDNA that made up the material.

The chain links TRBV7-9 to TRBJ1-4, with no clear D. The sample comprised peripheral blood. This sequence was found in a human donor with active COVID-19. The donor label of this sample is uncertain. The CDR3 loop reads CASSLLSRRGEKLFF. The DNA of the CDR3 is TGTGCCAGCAGTTTGCTATCTCGTCGGGGTGAAAAACTGTTTTTT.